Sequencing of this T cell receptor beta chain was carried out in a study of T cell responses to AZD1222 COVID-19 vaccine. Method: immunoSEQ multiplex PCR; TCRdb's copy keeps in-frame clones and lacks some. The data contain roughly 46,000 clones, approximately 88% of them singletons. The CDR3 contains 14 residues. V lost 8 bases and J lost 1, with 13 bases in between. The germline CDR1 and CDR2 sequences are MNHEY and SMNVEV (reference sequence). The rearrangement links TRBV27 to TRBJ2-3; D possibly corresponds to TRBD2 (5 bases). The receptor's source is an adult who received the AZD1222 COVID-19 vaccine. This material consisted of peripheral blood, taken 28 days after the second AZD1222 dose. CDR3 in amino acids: CASRLSGRTDTQYF. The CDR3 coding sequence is TGTGCCAGCCGCCTGAGCGGACGCACAGATACGCAGTATTTT.